This T cell receptor (beta chain) was found in a study of blood T cell repertoires in COVID-19. This clone was seen once. Data came from immunoSEQ multiplex PCR; TCRdb stores just in-frame clones and leaves some out. The table has fewer than 300,000 clones, about 80% seen once; the top ten hold roughly 10%. The germline V gene has CDR1 MNHEY and CDR2 SMNVEV (reference sequence). V was pared by 5 bases and J by 2 bases, with 15 bases between. This CDR3 is built from 15 residues. The clonotype comes from a woman in her forties or fifties who had recovered from COVID-19. The gene calls are TRBV27 and TRBJ1-1, with D maybe TRBD1 (5 bases). The material sequenced was peripheral blood. In nucleotides, the CDR3 is TGTGCCAGCAGTGAAATAAGACAGATAAACACTGAAGCTTTCTTT. Translating it yields CASSEIRQINTEAFF.